The 15 T cell receptor beta chains reported below all come from one sample, sequenced in a study of blood T cells in healthy people across ages (dated by TCRdb to the mid-2010s). Library preparation was by 5' RACE. TCRdb lists the instrument as Illumina HiSeq 2500. A second 7 to 11 cycle PCR used a sample-barcoded 5' primer and a J-beta primer mix. TCRdb's own reprocessing of the public reads used fastp at Q25 and MiXCR and kept productive beta chains. Rows with a matching CDR3 protein are joined into one entry that keeps the most common DNA and genes. In this sample the table shows around 1,000,000 distinct CDR3 sequences, under 30% of which occur a single time. The top ten clonotypes cover around 0.7% of the sample. This same sample was also taken into another study, of T cells of mothers and their children.

Sequencing was done on a sample of blood. These TCRs come from a girl aged 2 to 9 in good health.

V gene TRBV15 combines with J gene TRBJ2-5; 9 bases agree with TRBD2. V dropped 4 bases and J dropped 7; count of bases not matched to a gene: 7. The length of the CDR3 is 14 residues. Germline CDR1 and CDR2: LNHNV and YYDKDF (reference sequence). CDR3 sequence reads: CATSISGGPRTQYF. In nucleotides, the CDR3 is TGTGCCACCAGCATCAGCGGGGGGCCCAGGACCCAGTACTTC.

The chain employs TRBV20-1 and TRBJ1-4; TRBD1 might be the D (6 bases). The V and J ends lost 3 bases and 6 bases respectively, with 11 bases between them. The CDR3 has 13 amino acids. Germline-derived CDR1 and CDR2 are DFQATT and SNEGSKA (reference sequence). The DNA for the CDR3 is TGCAGTGCTAGTCACAGGGAAGATGAAAAACTGTTTTTT. This codes for CSASHREDEKLFF.

J is TRBJ1-5 and V is TRBV29-1; perhaps TRBD1 as D (6 bases). Germline V gene data show CDR1 as SQVTM and CDR2 as ANQGSEA. The CDR3 is 13 amino acids. V gave up 6 bases and J gave up 3 bases, with 12 bases separating them. The CDR3: CSVETGINQPQHF. CDR3 in DNA: TGCAGCGTGGAAACAGGGATCAATCAGCCCCAGCATTTT.

The rearrangement uses TRBV12-3 or TRBV12-4 and TRBJ2-1; D may be TRBD1 (6 bases). The CDR3 totals 13 residues. V was trimmed by 5 bases and J by 10 bases, leaving 15 bases between them. CDR3 sequence: CASSPPTGREQFF. The DNA of the CDR3 is TGTGCCAGCAGTCCCCCGACAGGACGGGAGCAGTTCTTC.

The chain links TRBV20-1 to TRBJ1-3, with D uncertain. The CDR3 runs 14 residues. The V gene's germline CDR1 is DFQATT and CDR2 SNEGSKA (reference sequence). The V and J ends lost 3 bases and 0 bases respectively, with 9 bases between them. CDR3 nucleotide sequence: TGCAGTGCTAGTTTGGGGTACTCTGGAAACACCATATATTTT. Residues: CSASLGYSGNTIYF.

This clonotype was detected once. The chain carries TRBV29-1 and TRBJ1-4, with 7 bases fitting TRBD1. The CDR3 is 14 amino acids. V was pared by 3 bases and J by 2 bases, with 3 bases of the junction left unmatched. CDR1 and CDR2 (germline): SQVTM, ANQGSEA. The CDR3 DNA reads TGCAGCGTTGATGGGGGACAGACTAATGAAAAACTGTTTTTT. Protein sequence: CSVDGGQTNEKLFF.

There are a few counts of this clonotype. This chain connects TRBV29-1 to TRBJ2-1, with 9 bases lining up with TRBD1. The CDR3 contains 14 residues. CDR1 and CDR2 (germline): SQVTM, ANQGSEA. After removal of 4 bases from V and 1 base from J, the junction contained 2 bases not matched to a gene. CDR3: CSVGGTGSYNEQFF. CDR3 nucleotides: TGCAGCGTTGGGGGGACAGGGTCCTACAATGAGCAGTTCTTC.

The V and J genes are TRBV10-2 and TRBJ2-5; 7 positions agree with TRBD1. This CDR3 is built from 13 residues. Unmatched junction bases numbered 3, after V lost 6 bases and J lost 2 bases. In germline, CDR1 is WSHSY, CDR2 SAAADI. The CDR3 sequence: CASRWDSQETQYF. The CDR3 DNA sequence: TGCGCCAGCAGGTGGGACAGTCAAGAGACCCAGTACTTC.

The V and J genes are TRBV15 and TRBJ2-5; D not certain. Germline CDR1 and CDR2: LNHNV and YYDKDF (reference sequence). The CDR3 runs to 13 residues. V shed 1 base and J shed 4 bases, with 7 bases lying between them. Here the CDR3 reads CATSRAPAETQYF. The DNA of the CDR3 is TGTGCCACCAGCAGAGCACCCGCAGAGACCCAGTACTTC.

V usage is TRBV3-1 and J usage is TRBJ2-3, with D tentatively TRBD2 (5 bases). Trimming stripped 0 bases from V and 6 bases from J, with 13 bases between. The CDR3 has 15 amino acids. Germline V gene data show CDR1 as LGHDT and CDR2 as YNNKEL (reference sequence). The CDR3 nucleotides read TGTGCCAGCAGCCAAGATCTGGCTAGCCCTGATACGCAGTATTTT. Protein product: CASSQDLASPDTQYF.

The chain has TRBV20-1 and TRBJ2-1; 16 bases line up with TRBD2. Trimming removed 5 bases from V and 3 bases from J; junction bases left unmatched: 7. The CDR3 is 17 amino acids. Germline loops: CDR1 DFQATT, CDR2 SNEGSKA (reference sequence). Here the CDR3 reads CSAAGTSGRAYYNEQFF. CDR3 in DNA: TGCAGTGCTGCCGGGACTAGCGGGAGGGCCTACTACAATGAGCAGTTCTTC.

This clonotype showed up just a few times. The junction does not match germline at one end; this may be a read error. The V call is TRBV20-1, the J call TRBJ2-3; 8 bases agree with TRBD2. Germline-derived CDR1 and CDR2 are DFQATT and SNEGSKA (reference sequence). The CDR3 is made up of 15 amino acids. This CDR3 reads CSAPPYSGGTGTQYF. For the CDR3, the DNA is TGCAGCGCCCCACCCTACAGCGGGGGCACAGGTACGCAGTATTTT.

Many counts were recorded for this clonotype. The V call is TRBV12-3 or TRBV12-4, the J call TRBJ2-4, with D unclear. This CDR3 comprises 10 residues. V dropped 6 bases and J dropped 5 bases, with 2 bases sitting between them. The CDR3 bases are TGTGCCAGCAGCGAAAACATTCAGTACTTC. Its protein product is CASSENIQYF.

The chain combines TRBV15 with TRBJ2-1, with 13 bases that match TRBD2. The CDR3 loop spans 18 amino acids. Germline CDR1 LNHNV, CDR2 YYDKDF (reference sequence). The J segment lost 0 bases and the V segment lost 4 bases, leaving 6 bases of the junction unmatched. The CDR3 sequence is CATSTPLAGGISYNEQFF. CDR3 nucleotides: TGTGCCACCAGCACCCCACTAGCGGGAGGGATCTCCTACAATGAGCAGTTCTTC.

This chain uses TRBV12-5 with TRBJ2-1; 8 bases are a match to TRBD1. Germline V gene data show CDR1 as LGHNT and CDR2 as FRNRAP. The CDR3 totals 14 residues. V lost 1 base and J lost 6; bases outside the gene matches: 2. The CDR3 DNA sequence: TGTGCTAGTGGTTTGGCCGGGACAGGCAATGAGCAGTTCTTC. This encodes CASGLAGTGNEQFF. Supplemented by reference TRBV12-5 and TRBJ2-1, the full variable domain reads DARVTQTPRHKVTEMGQEVTMRCQPILGHNTVFWYRQTMMQGLELLAYFRNRAPLDDSGMPKDRFSAEMPDATLATLKIQPSEPRDSAVYFCASGLAGTGNEQFFGPGTRLTVL.